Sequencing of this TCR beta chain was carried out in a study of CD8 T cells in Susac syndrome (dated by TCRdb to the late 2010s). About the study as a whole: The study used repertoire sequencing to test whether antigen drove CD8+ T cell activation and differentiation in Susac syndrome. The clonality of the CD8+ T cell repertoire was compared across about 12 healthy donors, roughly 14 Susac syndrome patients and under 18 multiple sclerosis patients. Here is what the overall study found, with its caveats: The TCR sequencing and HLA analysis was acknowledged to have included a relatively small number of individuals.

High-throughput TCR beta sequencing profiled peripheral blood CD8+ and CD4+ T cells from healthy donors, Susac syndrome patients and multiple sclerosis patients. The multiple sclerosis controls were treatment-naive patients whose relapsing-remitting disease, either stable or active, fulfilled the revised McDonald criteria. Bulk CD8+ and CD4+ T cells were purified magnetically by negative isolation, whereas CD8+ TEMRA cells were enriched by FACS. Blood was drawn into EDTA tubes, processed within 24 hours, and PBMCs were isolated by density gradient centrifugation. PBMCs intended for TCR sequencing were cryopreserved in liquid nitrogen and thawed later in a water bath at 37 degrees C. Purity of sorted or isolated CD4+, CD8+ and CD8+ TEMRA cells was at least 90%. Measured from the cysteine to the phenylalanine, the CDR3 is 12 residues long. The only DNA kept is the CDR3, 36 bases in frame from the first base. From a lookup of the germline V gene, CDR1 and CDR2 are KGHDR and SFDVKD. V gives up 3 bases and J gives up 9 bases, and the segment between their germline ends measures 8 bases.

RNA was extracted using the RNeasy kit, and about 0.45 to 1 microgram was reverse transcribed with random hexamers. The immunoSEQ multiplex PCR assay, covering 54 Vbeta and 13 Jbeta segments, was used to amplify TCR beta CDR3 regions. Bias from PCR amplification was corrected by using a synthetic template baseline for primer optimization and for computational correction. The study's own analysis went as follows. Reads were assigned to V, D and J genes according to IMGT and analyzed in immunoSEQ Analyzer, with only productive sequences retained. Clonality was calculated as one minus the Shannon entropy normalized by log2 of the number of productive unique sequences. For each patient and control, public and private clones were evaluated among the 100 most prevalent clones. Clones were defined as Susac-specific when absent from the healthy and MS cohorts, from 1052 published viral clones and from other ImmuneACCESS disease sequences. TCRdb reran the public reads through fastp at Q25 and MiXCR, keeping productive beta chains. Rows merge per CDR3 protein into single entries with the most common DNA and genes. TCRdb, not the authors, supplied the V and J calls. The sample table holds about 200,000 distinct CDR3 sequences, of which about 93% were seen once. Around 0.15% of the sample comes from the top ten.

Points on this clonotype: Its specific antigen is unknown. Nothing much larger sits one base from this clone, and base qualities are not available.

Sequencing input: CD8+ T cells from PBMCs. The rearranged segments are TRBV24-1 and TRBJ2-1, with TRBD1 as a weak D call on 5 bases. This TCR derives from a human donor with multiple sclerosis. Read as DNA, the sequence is TGTGCCACCAGTGATCAGGGTGGTGAGCAGTTCTTC. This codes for CATSDQGGEQFF.